The 5 T cell receptor beta chains listed next were all sequenced from one sample in a study of blood T cell repertoires in COVID-19. Repertoires were generated with immunoSEQ multiplex PCR, while TCRdb's copy carries only in-frame clones and drops some. Here the sample spans hundreds of thousands of clones, around 86% being singletons. The sequencing sample was made of peripheral blood. These receptors originate from a woman in her twenties or thirties with active or convalescent COVID-19.

The chain employs TRBV10-1 and TRBJ2-3, with D perhaps matching TRBD1 (6 bases). CDR1 and CDR2 (germline): WNHNN, SYGVQD (reference sequence). The CDR3 is 15 amino acids. Trimming removed 10 bases from V and 3 bases from J, with 20 bases in between. The CDR3 DNA reads as TGCGCCAACCCAGGACAGAATAAAACTACAGATACGCAGTATTTT. Translated: CANPGQNKTTDTQYF.

The rearrangement joins TRBV19 to TRBJ1-2; maybe TRBD1 (6 bases). This CDR3 region has 13 residues. With 6 bases removed from V and 2 bases from J, the gap between germline ends came to 10 bases. The germline V gene encodes CDR1 LNHDA and CDR2 SQIVND (reference sequence). CDR3 protein: CASSFDRNYGYTF. The CDR3 nucleotides read TGTGCCAGTAGCTTCGACAGGAACTATGGCTACACCTTC.

The chain carries TRBV7-9 and TRBJ2-1; 9 bases are shared with TRBD1. The ends lost 0 bases at V and 3 bases at J; junction bases unmatched: 3. The CDR3 runs to 16 residues. Germline V lookup: CDR1 SEHNR, CDR2 FQNEAQ (reference sequence). CDR3 in amino acids: CASSLAGTGYYNEQFF. The DNA of the CDR3 is TGTGCCAGCAGCTTAGCAGGGACAGGGTACTACAATGAGCAGTTCTTC. Full variable domain (outside the CDR3, taken from reference TRBV7-9 and TRBJ2-1): DTGVSQNPRHKITKRGQNVTFRCDPISEHNRLYWYRQTLGQGPEFLTYFQNEAQLEKSRLLSDRFSAERPKGSFSTLEIQRTEQGDSAMYLCASSLAGTGYYNEQFFGPGTRLTVL.

In this sample, this clone turned up a few times. The chain combines TRBV19 with TRBJ1-5; D gene unclear. V was pared by 4 bases and J by 2 bases, with 12 bases between. Germline-derived CDR1 and CDR2 are LNHDA and SQIVND (reference sequence). CDR3 length: 15 amino acids. The CDR3 sequence is CASSRRGRGNQPQHF. CDR3 nucleotide sequence: TGTGCCAGTAGTAGGAGAGGGAGGGGCAATCAGCCCCAGCATTTT.

This clone turned up a few times. CDR3 bases: TGTGCCAGCAGCCAAGGAGACGGGTACCAGCCCCAGCATTTT. Residues: CASSQGDGYQPQHF. The chain carries TRBV3-1 (or the pseudogene TRBV3-2) and TRBJ1-5; unclear D gene. This CDR3 region has 14 residues. Germline CDR1 and CDR2: LGHDT and YNNKEL (reference sequence). V was shortened by 1 base and J by 7 bases, with 11 bases between the two germline ends.